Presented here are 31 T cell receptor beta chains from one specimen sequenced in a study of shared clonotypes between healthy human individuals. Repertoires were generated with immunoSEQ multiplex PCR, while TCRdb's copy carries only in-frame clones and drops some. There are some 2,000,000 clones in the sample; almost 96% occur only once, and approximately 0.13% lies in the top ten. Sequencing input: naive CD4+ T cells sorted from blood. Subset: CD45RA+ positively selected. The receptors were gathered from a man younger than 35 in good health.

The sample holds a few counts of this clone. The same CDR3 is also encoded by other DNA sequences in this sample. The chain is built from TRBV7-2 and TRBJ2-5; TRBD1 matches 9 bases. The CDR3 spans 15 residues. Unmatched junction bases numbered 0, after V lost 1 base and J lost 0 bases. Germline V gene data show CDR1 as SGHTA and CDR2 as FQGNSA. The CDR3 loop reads CASSLGDRDQETQYF. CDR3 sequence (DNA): TGTGCCAGCAGCTTAGGGGACAGGGACCAAGAGACCCAGTACTTC.

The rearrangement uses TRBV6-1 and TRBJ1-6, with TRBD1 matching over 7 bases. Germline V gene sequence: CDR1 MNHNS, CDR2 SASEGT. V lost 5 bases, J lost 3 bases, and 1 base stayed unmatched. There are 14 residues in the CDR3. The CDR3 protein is CASSPGGYNSPLHF. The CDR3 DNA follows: TGTGCCAGCAGTCCAGGGGGCTATAATTCACCCCTCCACTTT.

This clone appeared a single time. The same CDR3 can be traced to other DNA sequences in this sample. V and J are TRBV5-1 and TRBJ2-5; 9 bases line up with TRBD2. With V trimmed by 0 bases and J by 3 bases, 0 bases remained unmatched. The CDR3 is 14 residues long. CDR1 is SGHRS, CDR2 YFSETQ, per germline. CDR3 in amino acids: CASSLGGREETQYF. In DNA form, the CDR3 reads TGCGCCAGCAGCTTGGGCGGGAGGGAAGAGACCCAGTACTTC.

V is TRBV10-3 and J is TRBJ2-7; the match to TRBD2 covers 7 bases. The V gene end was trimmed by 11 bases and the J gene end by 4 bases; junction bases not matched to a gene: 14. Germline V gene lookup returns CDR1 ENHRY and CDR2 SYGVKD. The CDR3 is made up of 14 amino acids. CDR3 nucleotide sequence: TGTGCCTTTCGGGCGGCTAGCGGTAGTTACGAGCAGTACTTC. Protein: CAFRAASGSYEQYF.

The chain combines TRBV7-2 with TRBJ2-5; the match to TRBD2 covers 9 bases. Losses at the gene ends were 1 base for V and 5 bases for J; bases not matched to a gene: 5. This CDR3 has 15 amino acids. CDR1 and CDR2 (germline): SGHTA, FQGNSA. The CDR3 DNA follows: TGTGCCAGCAGCTTAGGGCAAGCGGGGGGTGAGACCCAGTACTTC. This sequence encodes CASSLGQAGGETQYF.

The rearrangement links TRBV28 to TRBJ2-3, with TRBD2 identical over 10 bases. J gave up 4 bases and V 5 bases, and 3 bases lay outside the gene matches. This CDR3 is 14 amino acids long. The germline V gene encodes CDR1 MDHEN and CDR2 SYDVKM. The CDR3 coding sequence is TGTGCCAGCAGTCTAGCGGGGGTCGCAGATACGCAGTATTTT. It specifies CASSLAGVADTQYF.

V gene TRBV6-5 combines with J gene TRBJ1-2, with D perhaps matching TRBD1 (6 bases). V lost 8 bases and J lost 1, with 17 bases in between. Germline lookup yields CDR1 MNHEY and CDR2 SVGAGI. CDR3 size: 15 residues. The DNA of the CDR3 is TGTGCCAGCCGGTGGACAGTTGATATTAACTATGGCTACACCTTC. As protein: CASRWTVDINYGYTF.

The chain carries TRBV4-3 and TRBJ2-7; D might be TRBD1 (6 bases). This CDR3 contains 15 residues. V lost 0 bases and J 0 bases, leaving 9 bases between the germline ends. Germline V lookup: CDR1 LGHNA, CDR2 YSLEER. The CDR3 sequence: CASSQETGPSYEQYF. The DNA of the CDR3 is TGCGCCAGCAGCCAAGAGACAGGACCCTCCTACGAGCAGTACTTC.

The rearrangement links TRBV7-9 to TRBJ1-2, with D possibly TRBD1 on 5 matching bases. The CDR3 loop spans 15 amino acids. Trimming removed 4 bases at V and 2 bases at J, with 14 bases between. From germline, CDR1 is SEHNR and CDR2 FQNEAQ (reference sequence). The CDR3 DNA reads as TGTGCCAGCAGCTATAGTTGGCAGGGCAACTATGGCTACACCTTC. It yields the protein CASSYSWQGNYGYTF.

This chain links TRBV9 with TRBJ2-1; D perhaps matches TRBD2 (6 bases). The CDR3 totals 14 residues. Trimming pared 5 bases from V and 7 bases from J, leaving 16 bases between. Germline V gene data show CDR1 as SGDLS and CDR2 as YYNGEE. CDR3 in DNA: TGTGCCAGCAGTGACTTGGGGGGAGGAAATGAGCAGTTCTTC. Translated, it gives CASSDLGGGNEQFF.

CDR3 bases: TGTGCCAGCAGCTTAGAAGGGGCTAATTCACCCCTCCACTTT. This sequence encodes CASSLEGANSPLHF. The chain is built from TRBV7-2 and TRBJ1-6, with D possibly TRBD1 on 5 matching bases. The CDR3 loop spans 14 amino acids. Trimming shortened V by 1 base and J by 6 bases, and 7 bases separated the two germline ends. CDR1 is SGHTA and CDR2 is FQGNSA in the germline V gene.

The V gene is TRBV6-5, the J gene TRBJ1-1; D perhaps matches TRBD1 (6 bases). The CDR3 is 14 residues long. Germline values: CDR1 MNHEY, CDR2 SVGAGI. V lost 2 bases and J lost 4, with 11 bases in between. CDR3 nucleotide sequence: TGTGCCAGCAGTTACACAGGGAGGAGCACTGAAGCTTTCTTT. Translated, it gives CASSYTGRSTEAFF.

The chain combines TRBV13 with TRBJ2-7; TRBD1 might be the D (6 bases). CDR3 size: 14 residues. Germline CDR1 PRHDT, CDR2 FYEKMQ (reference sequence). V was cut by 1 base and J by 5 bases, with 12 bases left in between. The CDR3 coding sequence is TGTGCCAGCAGCTTAGCCCTACAGGGAGACGAGCAGTACTTC. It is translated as CASSLALQGDEQYF.

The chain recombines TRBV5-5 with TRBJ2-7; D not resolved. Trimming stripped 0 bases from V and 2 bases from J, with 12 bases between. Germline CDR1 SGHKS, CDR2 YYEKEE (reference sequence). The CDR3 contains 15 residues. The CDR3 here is CASSLGDRPPYEQYF. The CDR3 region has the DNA TGTGCCAGCAGCTTGGGTGACCGACCCCCCTACGAGCAGTACTTC.

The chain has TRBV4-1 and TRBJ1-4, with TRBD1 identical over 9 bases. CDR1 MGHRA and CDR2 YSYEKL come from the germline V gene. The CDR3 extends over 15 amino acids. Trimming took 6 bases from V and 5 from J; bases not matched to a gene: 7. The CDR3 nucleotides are TGCGCCAGCAGTCCTACAGGGGGCGGAAATGAAAAACTGTTTTTT. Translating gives CASSPTGGGNEKLFF.

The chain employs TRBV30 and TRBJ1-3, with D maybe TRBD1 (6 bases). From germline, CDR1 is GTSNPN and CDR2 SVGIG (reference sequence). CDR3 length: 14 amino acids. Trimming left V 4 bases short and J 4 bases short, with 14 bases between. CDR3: CAWNRAALGNTIYF. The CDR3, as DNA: TGTGCCTGGAACAGGGCGGCGCTGGGAAACACCATATATTTT. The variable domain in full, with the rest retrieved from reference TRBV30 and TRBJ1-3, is SQTIHQWPATLVQPVGSPLSLECTVEGTSNPNLYWYRQAAGRGLQLLFYSVGIGQISSEVPQNLSASRPQDRQFILSSKKLLLSDSGFYLCAWNRAALGNTIYFGEGSWLTVV.

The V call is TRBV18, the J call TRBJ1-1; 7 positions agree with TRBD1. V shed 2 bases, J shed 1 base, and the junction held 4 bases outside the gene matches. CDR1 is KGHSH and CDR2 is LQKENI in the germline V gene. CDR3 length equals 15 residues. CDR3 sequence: CASSPKSGGNTEAFF. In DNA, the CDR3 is TGTGCCAGCTCACCAAAATCAGGGGGGAACACTGAAGCTTTCTTT.

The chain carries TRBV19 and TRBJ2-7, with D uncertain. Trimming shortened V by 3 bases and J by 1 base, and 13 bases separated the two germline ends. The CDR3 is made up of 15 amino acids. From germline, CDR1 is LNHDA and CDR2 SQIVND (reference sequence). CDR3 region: CASSITGRASYEQYF. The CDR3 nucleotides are TGTGCCAGTAGTATCACCGGACGGGCTTCCTACGAGCAGTACTTC.

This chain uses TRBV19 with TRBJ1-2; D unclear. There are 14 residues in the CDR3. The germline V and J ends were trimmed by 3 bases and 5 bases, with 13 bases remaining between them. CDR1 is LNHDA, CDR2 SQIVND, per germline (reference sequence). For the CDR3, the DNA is TGTGCCAGTAGTATCGGCCAGTTGTTTTATGGCTACACCTTC. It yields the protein CASSIGQLFYGYTF.

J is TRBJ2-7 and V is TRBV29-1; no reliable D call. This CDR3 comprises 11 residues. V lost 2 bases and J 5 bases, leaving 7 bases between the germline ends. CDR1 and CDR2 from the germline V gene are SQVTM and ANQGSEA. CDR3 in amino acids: CSVERVNEQYF. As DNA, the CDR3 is TGCAGCGTTGAACGTGTCAACGAGCAGTACTTC.

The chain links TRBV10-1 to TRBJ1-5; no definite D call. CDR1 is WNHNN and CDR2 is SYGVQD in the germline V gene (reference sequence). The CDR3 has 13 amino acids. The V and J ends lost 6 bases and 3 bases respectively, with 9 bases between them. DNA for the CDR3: TGCGCCAGCAGCCCGGGAATCAATCAGCCCCAGCATTTT. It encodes CASSPGINQPQHF.

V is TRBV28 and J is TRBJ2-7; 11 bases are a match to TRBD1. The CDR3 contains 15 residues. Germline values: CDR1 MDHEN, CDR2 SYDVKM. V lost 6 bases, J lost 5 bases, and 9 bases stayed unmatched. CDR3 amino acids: CASSPGTGGSHEQYF. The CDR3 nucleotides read TGTGCCAGCAGCCCAGGGACAGGGGGTAGCCACGAGCAGTACTTC.

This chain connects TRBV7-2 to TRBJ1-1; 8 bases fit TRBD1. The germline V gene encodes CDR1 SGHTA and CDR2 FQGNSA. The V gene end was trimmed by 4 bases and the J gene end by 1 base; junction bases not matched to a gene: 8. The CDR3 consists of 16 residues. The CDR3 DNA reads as TGTGCCAGCAGCTCCTCAGGGGGCCCATCGAACACTGAAGCTTTCTTT. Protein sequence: CASSSSGGPSNTEAFF.

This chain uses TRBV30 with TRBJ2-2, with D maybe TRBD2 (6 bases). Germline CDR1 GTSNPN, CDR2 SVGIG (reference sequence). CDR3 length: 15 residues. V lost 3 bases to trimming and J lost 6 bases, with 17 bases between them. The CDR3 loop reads CAWSRTTASPGELFF. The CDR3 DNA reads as TGTGCCTGGAGCCGGACTACAGCATCACCCGGGGAGCTGTTTTTT.

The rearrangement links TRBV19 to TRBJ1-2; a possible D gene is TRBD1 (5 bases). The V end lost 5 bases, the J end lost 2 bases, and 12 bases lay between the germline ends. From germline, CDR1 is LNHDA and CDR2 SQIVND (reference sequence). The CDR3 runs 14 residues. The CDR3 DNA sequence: TGTGCCAGTAGTTATGGAGGGGAAAACTATGGCTACACCTTC. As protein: CASSYGGENYGYTF.

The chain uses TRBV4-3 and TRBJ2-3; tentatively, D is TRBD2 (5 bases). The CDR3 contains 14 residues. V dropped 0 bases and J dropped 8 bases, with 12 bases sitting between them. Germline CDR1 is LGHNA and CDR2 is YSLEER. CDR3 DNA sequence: TGCGCCAGCAGCCAAGAAGCGGTGCCGGGTACGCAGTATTTT. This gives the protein CASSQEAVPGTQYF.

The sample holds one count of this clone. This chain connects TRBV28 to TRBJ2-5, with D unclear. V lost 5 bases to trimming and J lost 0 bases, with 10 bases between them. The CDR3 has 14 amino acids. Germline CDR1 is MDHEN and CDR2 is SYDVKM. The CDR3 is CASSLRLNQETQYF. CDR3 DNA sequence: TGTGCCAGCAGTCTCCGACTTAACCAAGAGACCCAGTACTTC. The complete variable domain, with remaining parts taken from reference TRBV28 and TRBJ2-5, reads DVKVTQSSRYLVKRTGEKVFLECVQDMDHENMFWYRQDPGLGLRLIYFSYDVKMKEKGDIPEGYSVSREKKERFSLILESASTNQTSMYLCASSLRLNQETQYFGPGTRLLVL.

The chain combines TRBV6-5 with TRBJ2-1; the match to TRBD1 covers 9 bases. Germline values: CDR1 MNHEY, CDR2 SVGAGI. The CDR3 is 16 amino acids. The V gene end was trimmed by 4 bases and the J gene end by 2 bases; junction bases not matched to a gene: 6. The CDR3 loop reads CASSSTTGGAYNEQFF. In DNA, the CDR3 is TGTGCCAGCAGTTCAACGACAGGGGGAGCCTACAATGAGCAGTTCTTC.

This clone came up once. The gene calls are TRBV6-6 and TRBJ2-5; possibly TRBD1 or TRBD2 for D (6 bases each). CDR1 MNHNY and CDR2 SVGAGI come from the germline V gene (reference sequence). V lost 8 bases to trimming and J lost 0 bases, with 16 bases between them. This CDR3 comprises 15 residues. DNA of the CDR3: TGTGCCAGCGGAGGGCCGCGGGACAACCAAGAGACCCAGTACTTC. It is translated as CASGGPRDNQETQYF.

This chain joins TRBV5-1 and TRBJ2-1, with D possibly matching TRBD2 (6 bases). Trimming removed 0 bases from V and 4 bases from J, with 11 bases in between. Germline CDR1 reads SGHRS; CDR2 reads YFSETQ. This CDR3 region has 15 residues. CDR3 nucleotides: TGCGCCAGCAGCTTGGCGTTAGCGGAGTACAATGAGCAGTTCTTC. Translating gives CASSLALAEYNEQFF.

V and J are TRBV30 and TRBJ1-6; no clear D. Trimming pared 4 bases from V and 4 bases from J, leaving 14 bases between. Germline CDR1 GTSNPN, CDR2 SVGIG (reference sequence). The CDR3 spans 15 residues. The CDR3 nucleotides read TGTGCCTGGATATCAGGAGATAATTATAATTCACCCCTCCACTTT. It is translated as CAWISGDNYNSPLHF.